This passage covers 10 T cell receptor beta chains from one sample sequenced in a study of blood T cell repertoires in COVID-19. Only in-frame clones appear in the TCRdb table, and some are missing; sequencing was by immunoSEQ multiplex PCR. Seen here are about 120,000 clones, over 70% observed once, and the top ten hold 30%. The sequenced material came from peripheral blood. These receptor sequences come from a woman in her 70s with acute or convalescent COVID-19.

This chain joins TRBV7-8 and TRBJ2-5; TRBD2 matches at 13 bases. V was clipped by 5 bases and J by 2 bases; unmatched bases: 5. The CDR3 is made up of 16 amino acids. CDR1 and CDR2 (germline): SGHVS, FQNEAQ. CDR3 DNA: TGTGCCAGCAGCACGAGACTAGCGGGGGGTCAAGAGACCCAGTACTTC. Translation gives CASSTRLAGGQETQYF.

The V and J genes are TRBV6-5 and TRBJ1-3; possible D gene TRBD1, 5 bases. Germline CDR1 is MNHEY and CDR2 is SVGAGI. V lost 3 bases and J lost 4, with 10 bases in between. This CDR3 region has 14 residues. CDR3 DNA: TGTGCCAGCAGTTATCAGGGTTCGGGAAACACCATATATTTT. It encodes CASSYQGSGNTIYF.

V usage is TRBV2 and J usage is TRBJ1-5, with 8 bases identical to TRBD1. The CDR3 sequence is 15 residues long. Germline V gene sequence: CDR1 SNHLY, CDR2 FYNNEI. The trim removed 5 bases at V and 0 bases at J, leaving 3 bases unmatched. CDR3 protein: CASSPTGDSNQPQHF. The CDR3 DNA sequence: TGTGCCAGCAGTCCGACAGGGGATAGCAATCAGCCCCAGCATTTT.

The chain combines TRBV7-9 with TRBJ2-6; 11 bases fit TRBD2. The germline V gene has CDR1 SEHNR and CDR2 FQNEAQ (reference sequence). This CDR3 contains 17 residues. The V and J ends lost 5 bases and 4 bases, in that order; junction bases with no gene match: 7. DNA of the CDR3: TGTGCCAGCAGCCCAACTAGCGGGGGTGGAGGGGCCAACGTCCTGACTTTC. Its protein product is CASSPTSGGGGANVLTF.

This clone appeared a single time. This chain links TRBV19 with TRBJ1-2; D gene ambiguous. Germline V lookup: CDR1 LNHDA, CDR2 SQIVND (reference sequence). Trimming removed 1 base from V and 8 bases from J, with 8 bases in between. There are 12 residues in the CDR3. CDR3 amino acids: CASSIVDSGYTF. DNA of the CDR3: TGTGCCAGTAGTATAGTAGACTCCGGCTACACCTTC. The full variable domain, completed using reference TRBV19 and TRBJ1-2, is DGGITQSPKYLFRKEGQNVTLSCEQNLNHDAMYWYRQDPGQGLRLIYYSQIVNDFQKGDIAEGYSVSREKKESFPLTVTSAQKNPTAFYLCASSIVDSGYTFGSGTRLTVV.

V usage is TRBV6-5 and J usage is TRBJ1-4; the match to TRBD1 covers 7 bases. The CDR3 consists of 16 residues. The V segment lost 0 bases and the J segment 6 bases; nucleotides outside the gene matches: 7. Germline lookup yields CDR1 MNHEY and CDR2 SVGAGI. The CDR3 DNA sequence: TGTGCCAGCAGTTACTCAGGGGGCAGGGGTCATGAAAAACTGTTTTTT. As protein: CASSYSGGRGHEKLFF.

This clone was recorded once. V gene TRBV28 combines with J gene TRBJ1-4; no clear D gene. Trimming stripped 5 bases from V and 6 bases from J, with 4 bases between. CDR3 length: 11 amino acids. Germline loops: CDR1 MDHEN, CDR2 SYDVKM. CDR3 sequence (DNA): TGTGCCAGCAGTCCAGATGAAAAACTGTTTTTT. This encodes CASSPDEKLFF.

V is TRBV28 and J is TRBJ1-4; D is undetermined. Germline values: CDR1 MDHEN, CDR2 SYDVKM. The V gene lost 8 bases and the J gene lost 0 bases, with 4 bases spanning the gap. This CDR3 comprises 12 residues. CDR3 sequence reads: CASGPTNEKLFF. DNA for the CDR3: TGTGCCAGCGGCCCAACTAATGAAAAACTGTTTTTT. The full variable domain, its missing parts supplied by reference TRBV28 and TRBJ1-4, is DVKVTQSSRYLVKRTGEKVFLECVQDMDHENMFWYRQDPGLGLRLIYFSYDVKMKEKGDIPEGYSVSREKKERFSLILESASTNQTSMYLCASGPTNEKLFFGSGTQLSVL.

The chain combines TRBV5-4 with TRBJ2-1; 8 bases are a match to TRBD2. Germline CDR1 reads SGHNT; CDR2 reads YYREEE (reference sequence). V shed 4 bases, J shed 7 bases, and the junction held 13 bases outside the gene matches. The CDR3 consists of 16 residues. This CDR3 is CASSPGGSGVGNEQFF. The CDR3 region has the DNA TGTGCCAGCAGCCCCGGGGGTAGCGGGGTGGGAAATGAGCAGTTCTTC.

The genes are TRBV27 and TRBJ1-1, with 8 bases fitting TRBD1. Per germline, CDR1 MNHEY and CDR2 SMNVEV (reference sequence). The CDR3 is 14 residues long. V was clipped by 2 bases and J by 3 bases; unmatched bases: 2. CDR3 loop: CASSLQGAHTEAFF. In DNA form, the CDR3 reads TGTGCCAGCAGTTTACAGGGGGCGCACACTGAAGCTTTCTTT.